This TCR beta chain stems from a study of shared clonotypes between healthy human individuals. Study observations and caveats: In contrast to clonotypes shared by all four donors, non-shared clonotypes had lower generation probabilities.

This clone was recorded only once. Its target is not known. Several immunoSEQ plates held equal portions of the genomic DNA taken from each subset. The data were produced by immunoSEQ multiplex PCR, yet TCRdb's version contains in-frame clones alone and is incomplete. The sample carries under 750,000 clones, 55% to 80% recorded once. The CDR3 runs to 16 residues. Germline V gene data show CDR1 as SQVTM and CDR2 as ANQGSEA. Trimming stripped 3 bases from V and 0 bases from J, with 18 bases between. The chain couples TRBV29-1 to TRBJ2-7; D is tentatively TRBD1 or TRBD2 (5 bases each). This clonotype was sampled from a woman aged 25 to 39 in good health. The sequenced sample consisted of memory CD4+ T cells sorted from blood. Subset indicated: CD45RA-negative fraction. This chain's CDR3 is CSVEAAGGIDSYEQYF. The DNA of the CDR3 is TGCAGCGTTGAGGCCGCTGGGGGAATCGACTCCTACGAGCAGTACTTC.